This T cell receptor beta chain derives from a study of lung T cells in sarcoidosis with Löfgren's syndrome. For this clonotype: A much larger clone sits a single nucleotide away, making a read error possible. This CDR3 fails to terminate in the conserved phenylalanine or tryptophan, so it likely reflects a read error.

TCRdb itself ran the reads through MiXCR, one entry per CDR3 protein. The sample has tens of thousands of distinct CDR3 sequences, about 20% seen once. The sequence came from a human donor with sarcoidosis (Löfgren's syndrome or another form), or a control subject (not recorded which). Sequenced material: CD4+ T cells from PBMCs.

The CDR3 nucleotides are TGTGCCAGTAGCCGAACCAACGGCGGCACTGAAGCTTTCTTG. Translating it yields CASSRTNGGTEAFL. The rearrangement joins TRBV19 to TRBJ1-1, with D hard to call. Trimming removed 6 bases at V and 4 bases at J, with 15 bases between. The CDR3 has 14 residues. The V gene's germline CDR1 is LNHDA and CDR2 SQIVND (reference sequence).